The 8 T cell receptor beta chains below were found in one sample sequenced in a study of T cells after posttransplantation cyclophosphamide. This table comes from immunoSEQ multiplex PCR, and its TCRdb copy is limited to in-frame clones, with some not included. The sample presents some 10,000 clones, none singletons. A marrow graft followed busulfan-fludarabine conditioning, with cyclophosphamide on days +3 and +4. Sample: PBMCs, taken after allogeneic stem cell transplant with posttransplant cyclophosphamide. The receptors originated from a female patient between 35 and 55 years old who received an allogeneic stem cell transplant from a related donor, was CMV-positive, and had no GVHD. Among the T cells, some may be from the graft donor.

DNA for the CDR3: TGTGCCAGTATCATCAAACAGGGGACGGCATACGAGCAGTACTTC. Translating gives CASIIKQGTAYEQYF. The chain uses TRBV9 and TRBJ2-7; 7 positions match TRBD1. CDR3 size: 15 residues. V was clipped by 8 bases and J by 4 bases; unmatched bases: 15. Germline V lookup: CDR1 SGDLS, CDR2 YYNGEE.

This clone was recorded many times. The chain has TRBV7-9 and TRBJ2-7; 9 bases match TRBD1. Germline assignment: CDR1 SEHNR and CDR2 FQNEAQ (reference sequence). This CDR3 has 15 residues. V dropped 5 bases and J dropped 1; count of bases not matched to a gene: 6. CDR3: CASSALDRGSYEQYF. The CDR3 region has the DNA TGTGCCAGCAGCGCCTTGGACAGGGGATCCTACGAGCAGTACTTC.

This clone was found a few times. This CDR3 reads CASRTVGGAETQYF. As DNA, the CDR3 is TGTGCCAGCAGGACGGTAGGAGGGGCTGAGACCCAGTACTTC. The genes are TRBV6-5 and TRBJ2-5, with a possible D match to TRBD2 (6 bases). CDR1 and CDR2 (germline): MNHEY, SVGAGI. V was cut by 6 bases and J by 5 bases, with 16 bases left in between. CDR3 length equals 14 residues.

The table lists this clone with a few counts. This could be a read error, since a much larger clone is one nucleotide away. The V call is TRBV24-1, the J call TRBJ1-1, with TRBD1 matching 10 bases. The V gene's germline CDR1 is KGHDR and CDR2 SFDVKD. This CDR3 has 15 amino acids. The CDR3 sequence is CATRRSGTGDTQAFF. DNA for the CDR3: TGTGCCACCCGACGATCCGGGACAGGGGACACTCAAGCTTTCTTT.

This chain connects TRBV9 to TRBJ1-3; no clear D. This CDR3 has 19 amino acids. Germline V lookup: CDR1 SGDLS, CDR2 YYNGEE. Trimming took off 0 bases at V and 0 bases at J, with 19 bases between the two ends. CDR3 region: CASSVDPRVNQRSGNTIYF. CDR3 DNA: TGTGCCAGCAGCGTAGATCCACGCGTGAACCAGCGCTCTGGAAACACCATATATTTT.

This clone came up many times. The rearrangement uses TRBV5-8 and TRBJ2-7; TRBD1 is a possible D gene (5 bases). The CDR3 extends over 13 amino acids. Per the germline V gene, CDR1 is SGHTS and CDR2 is YDEGEE. Trimming stripped 1 base from V and 5 bases from J, with 10 bases between. In DNA form, the CDR3 reads TGTGCCAGCAGCTTGACCAGGGCTCACGAGCAGTACTTC. It is translated as CASSLTRAHEQYF. Filled out from reference TRBV5-8 and TRBJ2-7, the complete variable domain reads EAGVTQSPTHLIKTRGQQATLRCSPISGHTSVYWYQQALGLGLQFLLWYDEGEERNRGNFPPRFSGRQFPNYSSELNVNALELEDSALYLCASSLTRAHEQYFGPGTRLTVT.

This clone was detected many times. V and J are TRBV5-1 and TRBJ2-7, with 7 bases fitting TRBD1. Trimming took 1 base from V and 2 from J; bases not matched to a gene: 3. The CDR3 is 14 residues long. Germline V lookup: CDR1 SGHRS, CDR2 YFSETQ. CDR3 in DNA: TGCGCCAGCAGCTTGCGGACAGGACCCTACGAGCAGTACTTC. It encodes CASSLRTGPYEQYF.

The gene calls are TRBV7-2 and TRBJ2-5; a possible D gene is TRBD1 (6 bases). There are 13 residues in the CDR3. CDR1 is SGHTA and CDR2 is FQGNSA in the germline V gene. V was pared by 2 bases and J by 5 bases, with 9 bases between. CDR3 sequence: CASSLPGVETQYF. Here the CDR3 DNA reads TGTGCCAGCAGCTTACCAGGGGTGGAGACCCAGTACTTC.